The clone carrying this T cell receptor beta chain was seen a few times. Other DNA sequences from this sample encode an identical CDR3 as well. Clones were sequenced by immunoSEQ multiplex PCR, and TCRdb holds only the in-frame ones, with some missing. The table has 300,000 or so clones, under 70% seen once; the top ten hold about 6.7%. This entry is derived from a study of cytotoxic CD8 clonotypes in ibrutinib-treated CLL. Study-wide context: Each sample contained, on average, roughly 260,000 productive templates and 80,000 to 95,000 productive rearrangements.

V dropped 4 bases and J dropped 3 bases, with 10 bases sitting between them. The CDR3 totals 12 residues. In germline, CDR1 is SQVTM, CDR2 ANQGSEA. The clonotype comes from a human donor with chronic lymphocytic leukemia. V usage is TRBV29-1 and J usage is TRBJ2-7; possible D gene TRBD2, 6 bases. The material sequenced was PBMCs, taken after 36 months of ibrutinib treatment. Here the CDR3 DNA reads TGCAGCGTTGTTCAGGGAGGCTACGAGCAGTACTTC. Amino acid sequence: CSVVQGGYEQYF.